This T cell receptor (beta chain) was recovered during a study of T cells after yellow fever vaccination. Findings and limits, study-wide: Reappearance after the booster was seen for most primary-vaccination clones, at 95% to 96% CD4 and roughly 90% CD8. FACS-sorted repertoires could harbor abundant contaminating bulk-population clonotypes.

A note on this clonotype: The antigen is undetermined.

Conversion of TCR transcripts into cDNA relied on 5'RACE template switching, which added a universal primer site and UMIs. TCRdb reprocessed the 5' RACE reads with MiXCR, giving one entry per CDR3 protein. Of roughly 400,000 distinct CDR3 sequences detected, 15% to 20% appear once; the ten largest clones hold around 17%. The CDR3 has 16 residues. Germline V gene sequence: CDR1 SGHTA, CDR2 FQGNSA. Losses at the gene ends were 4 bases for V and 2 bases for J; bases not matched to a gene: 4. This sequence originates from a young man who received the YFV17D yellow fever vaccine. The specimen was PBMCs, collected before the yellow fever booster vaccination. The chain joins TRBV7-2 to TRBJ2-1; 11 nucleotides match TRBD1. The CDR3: CASSSRTGGAYNEQFF. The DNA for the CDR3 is TGTGCCAGCAGCTCAAGGACAGGGGGCGCCTACAATGAGCAGTTCTTC.